These 12 T cell receptor beta chains were all obtained from the same sample, sequenced in a study of T-cell memory formation after mild COVID-19. TCRdb re-derived calls from the 5' RACE reads in MiXCR, one entry per CDR3 protein. Here the sample spans under 110,000 distinct CDR3 sequences, about an eighth being singletons. Sequenced input: PBMCs or a T cell subset sorted from them (not recorded which). Every receptor here comes from an adult woman who had mild COVID-19 (a few samples of this study predate the infection). Cell type and time point are not known.

This clonotype was seen a few times. The J gene is TRBJ1-2, the V gene TRBV7-9; 7 bases fit TRBD1. CDR1 and CDR2 from the germline V gene are SEHNR and FQNEAQ (reference sequence). This CDR3 is 14 amino acids long. V gave up 3 bases and J gave up 3 bases; unmatched junction bases: 4. The chain's CDR3 is CASSLAGQDYGYTF. CDR3 DNA: TGTGCCAGCAGCTTGGCCGGACAGGACTATGGCTACACCTTC.

The CDR3 loop reads CASSLQGALGETQYF. CDR3 nucleotides: TGTGCCAGCAGCTTACAAGGGGCTTTGGGAGAGACCCAGTACTTC. The chain uses TRBV7-3 and TRBJ2-5; maybe TRBD1 (5 bases). The V end was cut by 2 bases, the J end by 4 bases, with 14 bases between. Per the germline V gene, CDR1 is SGHTA and CDR2 is FQGTGA. The CDR3 spans 15 residues.

The V call is TRBV20-1, the J call TRBJ1-2; D possibly corresponds to TRBD1 (6 bases). V lost 2 bases to trimming and J lost 6 bases, with 19 bases between them. Germline CDR1 is DFQATT and CDR2 is SNEGSKA (reference sequence). The CDR3 spans 15 residues. CDR3 DNA: TGCAGTGCTAGATTCGGGACACCGTTTGGCCATGGCTACACCTTC. This codes for CSARFGTPFGHGYTF.

This clonotype was recorded many times. The rearrangement joins TRBV4-3 to TRBJ2-7; D unclear. The length of the CDR3 is 15 residues. V was trimmed by 1 base and J by 0 bases, leaving 10 bases between them. Germline V gene lookup returns CDR1 LGHNA and CDR2 YSLEER. CDR3 nucleotide sequence: TGCGCCAGCAGCCAAGGAGCCGGAGTCTCCTACGAGCAGTACTTC. This gives the protein CASSQGAGVSYEQYF.

This clonotype was found a few times. The chain links TRBV24-1 to TRBJ1-1; D unclear. There are 9 residues in the CDR3. Germline V gene lookup returns CDR1 KGHDR and CDR2 SFDVKD. V dropped 9 bases and J dropped 6 bases, with 4 bases sitting between them. CDR3 sequence reads: CATPAEAFF. The CDR3 DNA reads as TGTGCCACCCCAGCTGAAGCTTTCTTT.

This chain links TRBV19 with TRBJ1-1; 7 bases are shared with TRBD1. The CDR3 covers 18 residues. Germline V lookup: CDR1 LNHDA, CDR2 SQIVND (reference sequence). Losses at the gene ends were 3 bases for V and 0 bases for J; bases not matched to a gene: 13. CDR3 region: CASSISGGWTPVNTEAFF. Written as DNA, the CDR3 is TGTGCCAGTAGTATCTCAGGGGGGTGGACCCCTGTGAACACTGAAGCTTTCTTT. Supplemented by reference TRBV19 and TRBJ1-1, the full variable domain reads DGGITQSPKYLFRKEGQNVTLSCEQNLNHDAMYWYRQDPGQGLRLIYYSQIVNDFQKGDIAEGYSVSREKKESFPLTVTSAQKNPTAFYLCASSISGGWTPVNTEAFFGQGTRLTVV.

J is TRBJ2-1 and V is TRBV14; 9 bases are a match to TRBD2. The CDR3 totals 13 residues. J lost 8 bases, V lost 6 bases, and 5 bases had no gene match. The germline V gene has CDR1 SGHDN and CDR2 FVKESK. The CDR3 DNA follows: TGTGCCAGCAGTAGCGGGAGACGGGATGAGCAGTTCTTC. It encodes CASSSGRRDEQFF. Full variable domain (remainder filled in from reference TRBV14 and TRBJ2-1): EAGVTQFPSHSVIEKGQTVTLRCDPISGHDNLYWYRRVMGKEIKFLLHFVKESKQDESGMPNNRFLAERTGGTYSTLKVQPAELEDSGVYFCASSSGRRDEQFFGPGTRLTVL.

This clonotype was found a few times. This chain connects TRBV4-3 to TRBJ1-2; D unclear. The CDR3 runs to 12 residues. Trimming left V 1 base short and J 7 bases short, with 7 bases between. Germline V lookup: CDR1 LGHNA, CDR2 YSLEER. The CDR3 spells CASSQAGFGYTF. CDR3 coding DNA: TGCGCCAGCAGCCAAGCAGGATTTGGCTACACCTTC.

The chain recombines TRBV29-1 with TRBJ2-7; D perhaps matches TRBD2 (5 bases). V dropped 0 bases and J dropped 4 bases, with 7 bases sitting between them. Germline V CDR1 and CDR2: SQVTM, ANQGSEA. The CDR3 runs 12 residues. This chain's CDR3 is CSVEDEGYEQYF. The CDR3 DNA reads TGCAGCGTTGAAGACGAGGGATACGAGCAGTACTTC.

J is TRBJ2-1 and V is TRBV29-1; 8 nucleotides agree with TRBD2. V was clipped by 4 bases and J by 4 bases; unmatched bases: 9. CDR1 is SQVTM and CDR2 is ANQGSEA in the germline V gene. The CDR3 sequence is 15 residues long. The CDR3 sequence: CSVATIGRVYNEQFF. The CDR3 DNA reads TGCAGCGTTGCTACTATCGGGAGGGTATACAATGAGCAGTTCTTC.

The CDR3 protein is CASSQDLTGVGYEQYF. CDR3 sequence (DNA): TGTGCCAGCAGCCAAGATCTAACGGGAGTAGGGTACGAGCAGTACTTC. The J gene is TRBJ2-7, the V gene TRBV4-2; tentatively, D is TRBD2 (6 bases). Per germline, CDR1 LGHNA and CDR2 YNFKEQ. V lost 0 bases to trimming and J lost 4 bases, with 16 bases between them. CDR3 length: 16 amino acids.

This chain uses TRBV9 with TRBJ1-1; a weak D match, TRBD1 (5 bases). This CDR3 spans 15 amino acids. Trimming took 3 bases from V and 2 from J, leaving 14 bases between them. The germline V gene encodes CDR1 SGDLS and CDR2 YYNGEE. The CDR3 DNA sequence: TGTGCCAGCAGCGCGAGGGACTACTTAAACACTGAAGCTTTCTTT. Protein sequence: CASSARDYLNTEAFF.